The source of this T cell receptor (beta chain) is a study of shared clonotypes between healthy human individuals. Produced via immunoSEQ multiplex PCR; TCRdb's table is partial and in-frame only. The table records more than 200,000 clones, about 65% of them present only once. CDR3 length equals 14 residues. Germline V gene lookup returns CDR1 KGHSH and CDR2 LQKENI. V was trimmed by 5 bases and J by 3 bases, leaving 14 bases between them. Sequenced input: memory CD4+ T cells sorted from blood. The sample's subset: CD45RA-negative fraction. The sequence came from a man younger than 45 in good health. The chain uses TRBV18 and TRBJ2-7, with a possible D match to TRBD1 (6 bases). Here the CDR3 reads CASSLAGVNYEQYF. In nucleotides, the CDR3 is TGTGCCAGCTCATTGGCAGGGGTCAACTACGAGCAGTACTTC.